This entry concerns a single T cell receptor beta chain. Antigen: not known. Amplification targeted the TCR beta CDR3 regions, with RNA transcripts as the source material. The library came from an HTBI-primed first-round RT-PCR and a second-round multiplex PCR. TCRdb processed the multiplex PCR reads anew with MiXCR; each CDR3 protein has one entry. The sample holds over 650,000 distinct CDR3 sequences; 35% to 45% are singletons and the top ten take over 2.5%. Where ophthalmopathy was present, donors had moderate-to-severe activity, CAS ≥3, NOSPECS ≥4 and duration under 3 months. This CDR3 spans 16 amino acids. The germline V gene has CDR1 SQVTM and CDR2 ANQGSEA. V lost 6 bases to trimming and J lost 4 bases, with 19 bases between them. This record belongs to a study of Graves' ophthalmopathy and Graves' hyperthyroidism. Study-wide results and caveats: The 13-signature model separated ophthalmopathy from stable hyperthyroidism at around 86% sensitivity and roughly 81% specificity. As the model predicted ophthalmopathy progression, it achieved a sensitivity of about 71% and a specificity of approximately 72%.

The sequence came from an adult man with Graves' ophthalmopathy. The sample was peripheral blood. The gene calls are TRBV29-1 and TRBJ2-6; the D is unclear. In DNA, the CDR3 is TGCAGCGTCAGCCTTCCAAGTCCTACCGGGGCCAACGTCCTGACTTTC. Protein: CSVSLPSPTGANVLTF.